The present T cell receptor (beta chain) was sequenced within a study of blood T cell repertoires in COVID-19. Background on the study: There were acute and convalescent COVID-19 samples, and they came from the United States, Italy and Spain. Nucleic acid was either cDNA or gDNA, and it came from T cells, B-cell-depleted T cells, or PBMCs.

Per the original data handling: Amplification with reference gene primers provided the estimates of nucleated cell counts. Clones were read by immunoSEQ multiplex PCR, and TCRdb kept only the in-frame ones, dropping some. V and J calls and clone size are those listed in that table; D and trimming were worked out from the DNA. The sample consists of around 58,000 clones, 70% to 90% of them appearing once. Sequenced material: peripheral blood. This TCR was recovered from a human donor in a cohort sampled during active COVID-19.

CDR3 protein: CASSESPGRGTDTQYF. The DNA for the CDR3 is TGTGCCAGCAGTGAATCTCCAGGCAGGGGAACAGATACGCAGTATTTT. This sequence joins TRBV6-1 and TRBJ2-3, with TRBD1 as a possible D gene (6 bases). V was shortened by 2 bases and J by 3 bases, with 15 bases between the two germline ends. This CDR3 spans 16 amino acids. CDR1 and CDR2 from the germline V gene are MNHNS and SASEGT.